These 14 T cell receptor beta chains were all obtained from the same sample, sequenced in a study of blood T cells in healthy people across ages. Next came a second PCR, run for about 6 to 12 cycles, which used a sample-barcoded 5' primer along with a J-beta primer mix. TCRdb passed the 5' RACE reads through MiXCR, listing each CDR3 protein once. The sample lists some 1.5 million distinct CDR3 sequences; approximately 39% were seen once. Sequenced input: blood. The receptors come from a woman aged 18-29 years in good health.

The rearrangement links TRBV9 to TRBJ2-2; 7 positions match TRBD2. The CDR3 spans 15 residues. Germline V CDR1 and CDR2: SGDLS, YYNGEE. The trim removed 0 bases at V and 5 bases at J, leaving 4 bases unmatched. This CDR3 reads CASSVGTSLTGELFF. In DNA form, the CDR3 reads TGTGCCAGCAGCGTAGGGACTAGTTTAACCGGGGAGCTGTTTTTT. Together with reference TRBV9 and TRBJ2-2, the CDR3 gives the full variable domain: DSGVTQTPKHLITATGQRVTLRCSPRSGDLSVYWYQQSLDQGLQFLIQYYNGEERAKGNILERFSAQQFPDLHSELNLSSLELGDSALYFCASSVGTSLTGELFFGEGSRLTVL.

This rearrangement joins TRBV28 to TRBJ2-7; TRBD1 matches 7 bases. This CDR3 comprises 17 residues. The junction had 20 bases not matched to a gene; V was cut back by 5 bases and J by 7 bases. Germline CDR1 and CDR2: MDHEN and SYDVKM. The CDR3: CASSSPSGGSSYNEQYF. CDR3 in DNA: TGTGCCAGCAGTAGCCCTTCAGGGGGTAGCTCCTACAATGAGCAGTACTTC. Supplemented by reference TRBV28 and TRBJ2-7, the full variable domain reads DVKVTQSSRYLVKRTGEKVFLECVQDMDHENMFWYRQDPGLGLRLIYFSYDVKMKEKGDIPEGYSVSREKKERFSLILESASTNQTSMYLCASSSPSGGSSYNEQYFGPGTRLTVT.

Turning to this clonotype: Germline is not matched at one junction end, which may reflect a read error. The CDR3 loop reads CASSSAFFVPAGANVPTF. CDR3 bases: TGTGCCAGCAGCTCTGCCTTCTTTGTTCCTGCTGGGGCCAACGTCCCGACTTTC. This chain connects TRBV7-9 to TRBJ2-6, with D possibly being TRBD1 (5 bases). The CDR3 loop spans 18 amino acids. CDR1 and CDR2 from the germline V gene are SEHNR and FQNEAQ (reference sequence).

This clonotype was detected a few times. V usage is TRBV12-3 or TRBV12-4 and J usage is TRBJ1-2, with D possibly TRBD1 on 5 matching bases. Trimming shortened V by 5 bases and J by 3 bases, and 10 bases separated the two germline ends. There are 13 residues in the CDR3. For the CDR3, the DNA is TGTGCCAGCAGTCCGTGGGGCCACTATGGCTACACCTTC. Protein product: CASSPWGHYGYTF.

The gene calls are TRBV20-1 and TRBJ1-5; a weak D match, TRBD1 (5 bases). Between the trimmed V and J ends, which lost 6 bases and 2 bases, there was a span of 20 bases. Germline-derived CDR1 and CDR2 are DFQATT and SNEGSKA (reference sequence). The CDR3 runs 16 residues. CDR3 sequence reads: CSAPGHGAGGNQPQHF. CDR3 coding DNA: TGCAGTGCCCCGGGGCACGGAGCTGGGGGCAATCAGCCCCAGCATTTT.

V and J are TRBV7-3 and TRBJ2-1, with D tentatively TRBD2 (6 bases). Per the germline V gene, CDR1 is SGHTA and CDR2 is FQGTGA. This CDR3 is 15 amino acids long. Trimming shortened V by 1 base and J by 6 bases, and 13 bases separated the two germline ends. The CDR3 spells CASSLITGAGNEQFF. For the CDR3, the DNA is TGTGCCAGCAGCTTAATTACGGGAGCTGGCAATGAGCAGTTCTTC.

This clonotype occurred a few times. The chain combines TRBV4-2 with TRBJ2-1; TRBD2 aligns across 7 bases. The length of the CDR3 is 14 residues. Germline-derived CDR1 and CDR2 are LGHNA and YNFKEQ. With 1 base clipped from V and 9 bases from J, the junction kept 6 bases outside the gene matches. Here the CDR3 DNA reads TGTGCCAGCAGCCAAGGGGGAGAGCGGGGTGAGCAGTTCTTC. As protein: CASSQGGERGEQFF.

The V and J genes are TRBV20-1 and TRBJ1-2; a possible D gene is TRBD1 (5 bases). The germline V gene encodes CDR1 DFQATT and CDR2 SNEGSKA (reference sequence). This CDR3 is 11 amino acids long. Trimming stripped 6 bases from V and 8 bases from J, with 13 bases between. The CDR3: CSAPGYGGYTF. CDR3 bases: TGCAGTGCCCCAGGGTACGGCGGCTACACCTTC.

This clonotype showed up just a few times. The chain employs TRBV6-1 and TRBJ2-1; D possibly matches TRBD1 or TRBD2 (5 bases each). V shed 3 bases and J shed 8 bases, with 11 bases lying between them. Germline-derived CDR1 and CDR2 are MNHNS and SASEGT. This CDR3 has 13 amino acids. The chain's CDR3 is CASSETAGDEQFF. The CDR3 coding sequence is TGTGCCAGCAGTGAGACAGCCGGGGATGAGCAGTTCTTC.

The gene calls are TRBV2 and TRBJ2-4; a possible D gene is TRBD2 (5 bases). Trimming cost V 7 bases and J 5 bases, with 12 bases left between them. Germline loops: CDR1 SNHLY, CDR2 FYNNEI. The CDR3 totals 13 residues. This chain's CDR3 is CASIKDLENIQYF. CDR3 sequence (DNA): TGTGCCAGCATCAAGGACTTGGAAAACATTCAGTACTTC.

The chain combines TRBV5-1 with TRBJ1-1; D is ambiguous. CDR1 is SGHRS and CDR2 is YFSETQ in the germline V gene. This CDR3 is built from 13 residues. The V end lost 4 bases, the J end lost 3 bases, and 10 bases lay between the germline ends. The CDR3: CASSALGYTEAFF. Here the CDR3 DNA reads TGCGCCAGCAGCGCGCTCGGGTACACTGAAGCTTTCTTT.

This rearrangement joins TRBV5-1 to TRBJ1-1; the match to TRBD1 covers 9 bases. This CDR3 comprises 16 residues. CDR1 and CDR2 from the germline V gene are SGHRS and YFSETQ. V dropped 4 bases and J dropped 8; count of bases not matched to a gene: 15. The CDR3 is CASSPRRPGTGSEAFF. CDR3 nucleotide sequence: TGCGCCAGCAGCCCACGACGTCCCGGGACAGGGTCGGAAGCTTTCTTT.

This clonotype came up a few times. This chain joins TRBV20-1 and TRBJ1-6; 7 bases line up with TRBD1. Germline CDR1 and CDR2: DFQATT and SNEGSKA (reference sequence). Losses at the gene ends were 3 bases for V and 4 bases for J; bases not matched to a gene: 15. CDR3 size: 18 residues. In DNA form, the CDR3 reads TGCAGTGCTAGGCCCCGTTCAGGAGGGGGCTTATATAATTCACCCCTCCACTTT. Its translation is CSARPRSGGGLYNSPLHF.

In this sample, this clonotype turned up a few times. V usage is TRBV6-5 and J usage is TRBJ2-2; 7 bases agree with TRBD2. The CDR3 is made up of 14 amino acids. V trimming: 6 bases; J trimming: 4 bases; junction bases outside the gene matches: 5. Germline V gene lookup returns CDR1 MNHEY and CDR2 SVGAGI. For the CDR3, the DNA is TGTGCCAGCAGGTGGCCGGGGGGCACCGGGGAGCTGTTTTTT. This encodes CASRWPGGTGELFF.